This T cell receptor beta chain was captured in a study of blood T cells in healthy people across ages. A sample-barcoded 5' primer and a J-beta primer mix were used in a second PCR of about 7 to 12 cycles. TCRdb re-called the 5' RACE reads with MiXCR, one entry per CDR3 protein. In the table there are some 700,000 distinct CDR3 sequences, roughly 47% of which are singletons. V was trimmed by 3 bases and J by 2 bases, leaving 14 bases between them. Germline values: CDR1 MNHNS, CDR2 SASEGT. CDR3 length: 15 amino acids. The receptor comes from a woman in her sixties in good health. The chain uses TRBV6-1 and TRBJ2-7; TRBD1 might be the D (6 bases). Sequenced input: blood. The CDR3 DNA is TGTGCCAGCAGTGAGCCGGGACACCAGCCCTACGAGCAGTACTTC. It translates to CASSEPGHQPYEQYF.